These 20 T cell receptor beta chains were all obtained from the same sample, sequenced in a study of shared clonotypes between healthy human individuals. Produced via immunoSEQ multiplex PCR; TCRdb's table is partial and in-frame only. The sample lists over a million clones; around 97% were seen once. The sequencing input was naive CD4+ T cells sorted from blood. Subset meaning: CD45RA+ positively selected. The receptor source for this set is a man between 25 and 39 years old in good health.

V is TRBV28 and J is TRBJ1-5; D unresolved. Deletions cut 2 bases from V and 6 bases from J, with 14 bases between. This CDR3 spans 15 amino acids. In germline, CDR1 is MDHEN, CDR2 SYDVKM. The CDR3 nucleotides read TGTGCCAGCAGTTTAGCAACAATCGCGGGTCAGCCCCAGCATTTT. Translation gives CASSLATIAGQPQHF. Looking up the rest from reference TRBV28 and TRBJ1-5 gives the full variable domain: DVKVTQSSRYLVKRTGEKVFLECVQDMDHENMFWYRQDPGLGLRLIYFSYDVKMKEKGDIPEGYSVSREKKERFSLILESASTNQTSMYLCASSLATIAGQPQHFGDGTRLSIL.

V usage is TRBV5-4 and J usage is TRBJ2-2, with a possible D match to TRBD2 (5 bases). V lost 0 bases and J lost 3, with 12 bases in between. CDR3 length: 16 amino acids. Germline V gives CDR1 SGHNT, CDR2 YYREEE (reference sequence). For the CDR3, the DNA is TGTGCCAGCAGCTTGGTTCTAGCCGACTACACCGGGGAGCTGTTTTTT. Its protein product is CASSLVLADYTGELFF.

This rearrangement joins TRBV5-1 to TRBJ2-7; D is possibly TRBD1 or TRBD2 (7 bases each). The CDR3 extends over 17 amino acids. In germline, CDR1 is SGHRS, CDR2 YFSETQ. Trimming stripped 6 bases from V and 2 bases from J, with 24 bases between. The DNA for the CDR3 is TGCGCCAGCACCGACAGGGTCATAAGCGGGATCGCCTACGAGCAGTACTTC. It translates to CASTDRVISGIAYEQYF.

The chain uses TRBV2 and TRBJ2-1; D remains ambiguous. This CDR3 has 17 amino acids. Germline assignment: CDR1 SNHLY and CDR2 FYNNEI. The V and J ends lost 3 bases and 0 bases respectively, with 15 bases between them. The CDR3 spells CASSDLRSLSSYNEQFF. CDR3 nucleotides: TGTGCCAGCAGTGATCTTCGTTCTCTCAGCTCCTACAATGAGCAGTTCTTC.

The CDR3 DNA reads as TGTGCCAGCAGCGTATTATCAAGCTCGGGTAGTGAGCAGTTCTTC. Its protein is CASSVLSSSGSEQFF. The chain recombines TRBV9 with TRBJ2-1; no definite D call. The CDR3 extends over 15 amino acids. Trimming took 1 base from V and 9 from J, leaving 17 bases between them. The germline gives CDR1 SGDLS, CDR2 YYNGEE.

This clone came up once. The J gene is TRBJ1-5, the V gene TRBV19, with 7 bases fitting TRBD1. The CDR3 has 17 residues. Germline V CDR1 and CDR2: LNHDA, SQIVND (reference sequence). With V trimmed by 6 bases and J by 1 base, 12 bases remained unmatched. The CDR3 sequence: CASSSRGTGVSNQPQHF. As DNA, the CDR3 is TGTGCCAGTAGCTCTAGGGGAACAGGGGTAAGCAATCAGCCCCAGCATTTT. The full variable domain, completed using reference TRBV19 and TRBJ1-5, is DGGITQSPKYLFRKEGQNVTLSCEQNLNHDAMYWYRQDPGQGLRLIYYSQIVNDFQKGDIAEGYSVSREKKESFPLTVTSAQKNPTAFYLCASSSRGTGVSNQPQHFGDGTRLSIL.

This CDR3 reads CASSATGMYQETQYF. In nucleotides, the CDR3 is TGTGCCAGCAGTGCGACAGGGATGTACCAAGAGACCCAGTACTTC. The V call is TRBV6-6, the J call TRBJ2-5, with 7 bases identical to TRBD1. The V segment lost 5 bases and the J segment 0 bases; nucleotides outside the gene matches: 6. Per the germline V gene, CDR1 is MNHNY and CDR2 is SVGAGI (reference sequence). This CDR3 is built from 15 residues.

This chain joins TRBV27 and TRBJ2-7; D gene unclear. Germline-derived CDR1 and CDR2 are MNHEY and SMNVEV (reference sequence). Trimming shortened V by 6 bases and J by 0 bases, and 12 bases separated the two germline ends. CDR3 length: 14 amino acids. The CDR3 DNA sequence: TGTGCCAGCAGCGATGCGGCCCTCTCCTACGAGCAGTACTTC. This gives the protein CASSDAALSYEQYF.

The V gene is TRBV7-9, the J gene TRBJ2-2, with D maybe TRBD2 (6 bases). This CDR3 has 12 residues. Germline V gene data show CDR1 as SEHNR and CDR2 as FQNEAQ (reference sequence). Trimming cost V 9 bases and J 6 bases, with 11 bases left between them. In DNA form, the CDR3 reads TGTGCCAGGGGTTCGGGGGCCGGGGAGCTGTTTTTT. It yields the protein CARGSGAGELFF.

This CDR3 is CASSHSGPDLNQPQHF. CDR3 nucleotides: TGTGCCAGCTCACACTCCGGGCCCGACCTGAATCAGCCCCAGCATTTT. The chain has TRBV18 and TRBJ1-5; the D is unclear. V dropped 4 bases and J dropped 4 bases, with 17 bases sitting between them. Germline CDR1 is KGHSH and CDR2 is LQKENI. There are 16 residues in the CDR3.

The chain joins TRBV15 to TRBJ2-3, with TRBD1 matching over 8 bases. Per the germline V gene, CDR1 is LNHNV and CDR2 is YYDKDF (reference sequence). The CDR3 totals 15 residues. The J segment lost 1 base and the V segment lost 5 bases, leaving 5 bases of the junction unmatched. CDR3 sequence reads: CATSVTGGGTDTQYF. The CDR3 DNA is TGTGCCACCAGCGTAACAGGGGGAGGCACAGATACGCAGTATTTT.

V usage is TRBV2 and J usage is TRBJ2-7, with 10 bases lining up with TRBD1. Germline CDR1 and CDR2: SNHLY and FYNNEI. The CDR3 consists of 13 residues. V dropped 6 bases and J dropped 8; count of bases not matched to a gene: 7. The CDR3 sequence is CASSARGQGKQYF. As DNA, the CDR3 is TGTGCCAGCAGCGCCCGGGGACAGGGGAAGCAGTACTTC.

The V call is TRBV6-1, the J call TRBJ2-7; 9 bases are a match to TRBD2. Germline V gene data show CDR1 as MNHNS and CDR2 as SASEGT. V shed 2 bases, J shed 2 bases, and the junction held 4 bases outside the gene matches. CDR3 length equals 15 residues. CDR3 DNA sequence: TGTGCCAGCAGTGAACCGGGACTAGCAACCTACGAGCAGTACTTC. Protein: CASSEPGLATYEQYF.

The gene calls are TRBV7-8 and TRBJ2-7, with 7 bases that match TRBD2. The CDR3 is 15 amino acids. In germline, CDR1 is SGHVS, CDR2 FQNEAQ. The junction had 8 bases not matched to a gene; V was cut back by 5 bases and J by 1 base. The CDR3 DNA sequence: TGTGCCAGCAGCCTTCTGGGGCGGGGGTCCTACGAGCAGTACTTC. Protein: CASSLLGRGSYEQYF. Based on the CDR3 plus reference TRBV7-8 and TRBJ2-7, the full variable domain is GAGVSQSPRYKVAKRGQDVALRCDPISGHVSLFWYQQALGQGPEFLTYFQNEAQLDKSGLPSDRFFAERPEGSVSTLKIQRTQQEDSAVYLCASSLLGRGSYEQYFGPGTRLTVT.

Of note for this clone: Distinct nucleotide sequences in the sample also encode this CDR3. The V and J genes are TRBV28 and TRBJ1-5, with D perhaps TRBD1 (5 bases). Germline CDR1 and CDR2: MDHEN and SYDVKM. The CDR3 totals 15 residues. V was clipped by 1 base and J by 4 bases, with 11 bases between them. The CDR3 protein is CASSLYTGGNQPQHF. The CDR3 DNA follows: TGTGCCAGCAGTTTATACACGGGGGGAAATCAGCCCCAGCATTTT.

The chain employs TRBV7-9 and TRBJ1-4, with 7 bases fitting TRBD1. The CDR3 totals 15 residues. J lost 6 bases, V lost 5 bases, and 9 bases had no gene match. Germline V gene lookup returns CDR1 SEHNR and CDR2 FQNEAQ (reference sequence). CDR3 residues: CASSPWDSIYEKLFF. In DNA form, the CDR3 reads TGTGCCAGCAGCCCCTGGGACAGCATCTATGAAAAACTGTTTTTT. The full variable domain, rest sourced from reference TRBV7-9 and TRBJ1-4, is DTGVSQNPRHKITKRGQNVTFRCDPISEHNRLYWYRQTLGQGPEFLTYFQNEAQLEKSRLLSDRFSAERPKGSFSTLEIQRTEQGDSAMYLCASSPWDSIYEKLFFGSGTQLSVL.

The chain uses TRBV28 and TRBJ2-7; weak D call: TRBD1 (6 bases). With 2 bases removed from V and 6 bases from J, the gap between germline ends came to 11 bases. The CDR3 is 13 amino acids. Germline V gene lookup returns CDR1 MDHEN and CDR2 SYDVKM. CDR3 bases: TGTGCCAGCAGTTTACGGGGCAGGGGCGAGCAGTACTTC. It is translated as CASSLRGRGEQYF.

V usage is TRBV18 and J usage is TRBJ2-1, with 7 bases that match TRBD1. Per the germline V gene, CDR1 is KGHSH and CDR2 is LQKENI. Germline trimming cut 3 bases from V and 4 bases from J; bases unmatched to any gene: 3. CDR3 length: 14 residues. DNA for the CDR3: TGTGCCAGCTCACCCACGGGACAGTACAATGAGCAGTTCTTC. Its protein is CASSPTGQYNEQFF.

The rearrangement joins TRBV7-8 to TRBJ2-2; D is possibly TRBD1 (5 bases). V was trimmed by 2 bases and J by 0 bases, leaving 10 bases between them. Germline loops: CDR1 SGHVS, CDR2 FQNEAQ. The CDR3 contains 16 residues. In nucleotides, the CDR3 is TGTGCCAGCAGCTTAACCAGGGCCTCGAACACCGGGGAGCTGTTTTTT. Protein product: CASSLTRASNTGELFF.

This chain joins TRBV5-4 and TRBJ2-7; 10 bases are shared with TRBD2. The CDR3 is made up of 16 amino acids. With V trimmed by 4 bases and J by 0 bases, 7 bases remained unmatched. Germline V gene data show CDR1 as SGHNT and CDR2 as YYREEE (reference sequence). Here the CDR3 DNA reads TGTGCCAGCAGCCCTTCGACTAGCGGGTTCTCCTACGAGCAGTACTTC. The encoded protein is CASSPSTSGFSYEQYF.